The rows below give T cell receptor beta chains drawn from one sample of a study of beta chain features in type 1 diabetes. Profiling relied on immunoSEQ multiplex PCR, and the TCRdb table lists in-frame clones only, not all of them. The data show around 400,000 clones, with around 13% seen just once and around 0.015% held by the top ten. Input material: naive CD4+ T cells from blood. All receptors come from a man aged 18-30 years in good health. Each CDR3 is given with its conserved first and last residue. A D gene is named only where the DNA matches it firmly. Size values are once, few and many counts, or a class for expanded clones, and some rows have none.

j_call clone_size d_call v_call cdr3_aa cdr3_nt
TRBJ2-7 few NA TRBV20-1 CSANAAYEQYF TGCAGTGCTAATGCAGCCTACGAGCAGTACTTC
TRBJ2-1 few TRBD2 TRBV18 CASSPRPGLAGGNEQFF TGTGCCAGCTCACCTCGACCGGGACTAGCGGGGGGTAATGAGCAGTTCTTC
TRBJ2-5 NA NA TRBV7-9 CASSPTSTAQETQYF TGTGCCAGCAGTCCCACGTCGACAGCCCAAGAGACCCAGTACTTC
TRBJ2-3 NA NA TRBV4-2 CASSRTPGGPERTDTQYF TGTGCCAGCAGCCGAACACCCGGGGGACCCGAGCGCACAGATACGCAGTATTTT
TRBJ2-7 few TRBD2 TRBV7-2 CASSLLIAGGRDEQYF TGTGCCAGCAGCCTCCTAATAGCGGGGGGGCGGGACGAGCAGTACTTC
TRBJ1-5 few NA TRBV27 CASSLLASNQPQHF TGTGCCAGCAGTTTACTGGCCAGCAATCAGCCCCAGCATTTT
TRBJ2-7 once TRBD1 TRBV5-4 CASSSDRFSYEQYF TGTGCCAGCAGCTCGGACAGGTTTTCCTACGAGCAGTACTTC
TRBJ2-1 few NA TRBV7-7 CASSLSLASEQFF TGTGCTAGCAGCTTGTCTCTAGCCTCCGAGCAGTTCTTC
TRBJ2-6 few NA TRBV30 CAWSVRTGANVLTF TGTGCCTGGAGTGTCCGTACAGGGGCCAACGTCCTGACTTTC
TRBJ2-7 NA NA TRBV20-1 CSARDQYEQYF TGCAGTGCTAGAGATCAATACGAGCAGTACTTC
TRBJ2-7 NA NA TRBV19 CASSIERGLSYEQYF TGTGCCAGTAGTATAGAGCGGGGACTCTCCTACGAGCAGTACTTC
TRBJ2-5 few NA TRBV10-3 CAISDFLTPQETQYF TGTGCCATCAGTGACTTTCTGACACCCCAAGAGACCCAGTACTTC
TRBJ2-3 few TRBD2 TRBV9 CASSVPGLGTDTQYF TGTGCCAGCAGCGTCCCGGGACTAGGCACAGATACGCAGTATTTT
TRBJ2-1 NA NA TRBV5-1 CASSLGPLGVREQFF TGCGCCAGCAGCTTGGGCCCCCTCGGGGTTCGGGAGCAGTTCTTC
TRBJ2-5 NA TRBD1 TRBV25-1 CASSEYRRGETQYF TGTGCCAGCAGTGAATACCGCAGGGGGGAGACCCAGTACTTC
TRBJ2-7 NA NA TRBV5-1 CASSSSRGYYEQYF TGCGCCAGCAGCTCATCCAGGGGATACTACGAGCAGTACTTC
TRBJ2-5 few TRBD1 TRBV7-9 CASSPGGAQETQYF TGTGCCAGCAGCCCAGGGGGAGCCCAAGAGACCCAGTACTTC
TRBJ2-1 few NA TRBV27 CASSLFLSLSSYNEQFF TGTGCCAGCAGTTTATTTTTGAGCTTAAGCTCCTACAATGAGCAGTTCTTC
TRBJ2-6 few TRBD1 TRBV7-8 CASSSELRGTGSGANVLTF TGTGCCAGCAGCTCAGAGCTTCGAGGGACAGGCTCTGGGGCCAACGTCCTGACTTTC
TRBJ1-3 few NA TRBV7-2 CASSSGGRSGNTIYF TGTGCCAGCAGTTCGGGGGGGCGCTCTGGAAACACCATATATTTT
TRBJ1-2 few TRBD1 TRBV18 CASSPADRPNYGYTF TGTGCCAGCTCACCAGCGGACAGGCCTAACTATGGCTACACCTTC
TRBJ2-7 NA NA TRBV18 CASSPRGQSSYEQYF TGTGCCAGCTCACCACGAGGACAGAGCTCCTACGAGCAGTACTTC
TRBJ2-4 NA TRBD1 TRBV5-4 CASSPGGSIGNIQYF TGTGCCAGCAGCCCAGGGGGCTCAATAGGAAACATTCAGTACTTC
TRBJ2-2 NA TRBD1 TRBV2 CTTTGEYTGELFF TGTACTACGACAGGGGAGTACACCGGGGAGCTGTTTTTT
TRBJ1-6 few NA TRBV30 CAWSVSLNYNSPLHF TGTGCCTGGAGTGTATCCCTTAACTATAATTCACCCCTCCACTTT
TRBJ2-5 few NA TRBV9 CASSQGQGDWETQYF TGTGCCAGCAGCCAGGGGCAGGGCGATTGGGAGACCCAGTACTTC
TRBJ2-5 NA NA TRBV28 CASSFIGQETQYF TGTGCCAGCAGTTTTATCGGGCAAGAGACCCAGTACTTC
TRBJ2-2 few NA TRBV15 CATSRDWGVYTGELFF TGTGCCACCAGCAGAGATTGGGGGGTTTACACCGGGGAGCTGTTTTTT